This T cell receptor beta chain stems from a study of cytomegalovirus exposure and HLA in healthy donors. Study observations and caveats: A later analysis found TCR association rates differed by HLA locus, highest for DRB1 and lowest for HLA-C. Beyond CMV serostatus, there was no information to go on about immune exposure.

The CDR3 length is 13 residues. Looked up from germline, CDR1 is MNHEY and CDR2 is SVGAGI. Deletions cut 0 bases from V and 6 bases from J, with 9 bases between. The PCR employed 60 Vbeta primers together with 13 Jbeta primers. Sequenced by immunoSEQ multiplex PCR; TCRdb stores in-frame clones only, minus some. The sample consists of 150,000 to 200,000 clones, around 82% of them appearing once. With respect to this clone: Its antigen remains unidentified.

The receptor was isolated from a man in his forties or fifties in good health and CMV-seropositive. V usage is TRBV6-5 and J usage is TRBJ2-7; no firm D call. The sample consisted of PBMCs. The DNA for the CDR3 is TGTGCCAGCAGTTACTCGGCTAGTCGCGAGCAGTACTTC. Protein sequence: CASSYSASREQYF.